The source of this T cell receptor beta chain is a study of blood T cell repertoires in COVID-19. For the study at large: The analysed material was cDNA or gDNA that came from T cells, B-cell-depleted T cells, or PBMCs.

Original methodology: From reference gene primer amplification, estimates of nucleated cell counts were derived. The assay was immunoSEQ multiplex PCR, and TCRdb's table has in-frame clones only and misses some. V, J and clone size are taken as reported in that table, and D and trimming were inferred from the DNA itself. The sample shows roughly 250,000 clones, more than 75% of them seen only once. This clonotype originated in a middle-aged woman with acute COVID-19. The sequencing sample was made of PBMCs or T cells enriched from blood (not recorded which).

Here the CDR3 reads CASSKGLAGGAGDTQYF. The CDR3 DNA reads as TGTGCCAGCAGCAAGGGACTAGCGGGAGGTGCGGGGGATACGCAGTATTTT. This chain connects TRBV11-3 to TRBJ2-3, with 15 bases fitting TRBD2. V shed 5 bases and J 6 bases; nucleotides not matched to a gene: 9. The CDR3 runs to 17 residues. The germline V gene has CDR1 SGHNT and CDR2 YENEEA.